This T cell receptor beta chain was profiled in a study of blood T cell repertoires in COVID-19. Repertoires were generated with immunoSEQ multiplex PCR, while TCRdb's copy carries only in-frame clones and drops some. Among roughly 250,000 clones listed, over 75% were seen once. The origin of this receptor is a woman in her 40s who had recovered from COVID-19. The sequencing input was peripheral blood.

CDR3 bases: TGTGCCAGCAGCTGGGACAGGATAACCTACGAGCAGTACTTC. Encoded protein: CASSWDRITYEQYF. The chain combines TRBV11-2 with TRBJ2-7; TRBD1 matches at 8 bases. In germline, CDR1 is SGHAT, CDR2 FQNNGV. Germline trimming cut 4 bases from V and 2 bases from J; bases unmatched to any gene: 4. The CDR3 runs 14 residues.